The sequence of this T cell receptor (beta chain) was determined in a study of prognosis after radiotherapy for stage I lung cancer. The CDR3 totals 14 residues. Germline loops: CDR1 LNHDA, CDR2 SQIVND (reference sequence). There are many counts of this clonotype. A junction end diverges from the germline sequence, so it may reflect a read error. The study amplified the TCR beta CDR3 region from genomic DNA. This amplification was carried out by two rounds of multiplex PCR. Individual primers that were specific to each TRBV and TRBJ gene served in first-round PCR. TCRdb used MiXCR to reprocess the multiplex PCR reads, holding one entry per CDR3 protein. The sample shows approximately 20,000 distinct CDR3 sequences, 26% of them seen only once.

The sequence came from a donor over 45 with non-small cell lung cancer. The sample here was PBMCs, taken before or after stereotactic body radiation therapy (not recorded which). The chain links TRBV19 to TRBJ2-7, with a weak D call TRBD1 (5 bases). The CDR3 bases are TGTGCCAGCGTAGACAGCACAGAACCCTACGAGCGGTACTTC. This gives the protein CASVDSTEPYERYF.